Below are 19 T cell receptor beta chains sequenced from a single sample in a study of blood T cell repertoires in COVID-19. Repertoires were generated with immunoSEQ multiplex PCR, while TCRdb's copy carries only in-frame clones and drops some. This table has 25,000 to 35,000 clones, approximately 86% appearing once. The sequencing sample was made of peripheral blood. These receptors were taken from a man aged 55 to 70 with active COVID-19.

J is TRBJ1-1 and V is TRBV4-1; 7 bases are shared with TRBD1. J lost 4 bases, V lost 0 bases, and 2 bases had no gene match. CDR1 MGHRA and CDR2 YSYEKL come from the germline V gene. CDR3 size: 14 residues. CDR3 residues: CASSQDGTATEAFF. The CDR3 DNA reads TGCGCCAGCAGCCAAGACGGGACAGCCACTGAAGCTTTCTTT.

In this sample, this clone turned up once. This chain uses TRBV5-1 with TRBJ1-5, with 7 bases aligning to TRBD1. Trimming took 1 base from V and 7 from J; bases not matched to a gene: 5. The CDR3 loop spans 14 amino acids. Germline-derived CDR1 and CDR2 are SGHRS and YFSETQ. The CDR3 DNA reads as TGCGCCAGCAGCTTGAGGGGGCAGGGACAGCCCCAGCATTTT. Translation gives CASSLRGQGQPQHF.

This chain links TRBV7-3 with TRBJ2-1, with D possibly being TRBD2 (6 bases). The CDR3 length is 14 residues. V lost 5 bases to trimming and J lost 3 bases, with 11 bases between them. Germline lookup yields CDR1 SGHTA and CDR2 FQGTGA. The CDR3 DNA is TGTGCCAGCAGCGCACGACTAGGCTACAATGAGCAGTTCTTC. It codes for CASSARLGYNEQFF.

The chain joins TRBV18 to TRBJ1-1, with TRBD1 as a possible D gene (6 bases). The germline V and J ends were trimmed by 3 bases and 0 bases, with 11 bases remaining between them. The germline gives CDR1 KGHSH, CDR2 LQKENI. The CDR3 is 15 residues long. This chain's CDR3 is CASSPRTDMNTEAFF. CDR3 nucleotide sequence: TGTGCCAGCTCACCCAGGACAGATATGAACACTGAAGCTTTCTTT.

V usage is TRBV5-1 and J usage is TRBJ2-3; the D gene is possibly TRBD1 (6 bases). Per the germline V gene, CDR1 is SGHRS and CDR2 is YFSETQ. The CDR3 length is 15 residues. V was clipped by 2 bases and J by 2 bases, with 12 bases between them. The CDR3 DNA is TGCGCCAGCAGCTTAGACAGGCTATCCACAGATACGCAGTATTTT. Its protein product is CASSLDRLSTDTQYF. The whole variable domain, filled in from reference TRBV5-1 and TRBJ2-3, reads KAGVTQTPRYLIKTRGQQVTLSCSPISGHRSVSWYQQTPGQGLQFLFEYFSETQRNKGNFPGRFSGRQFSNSRSEMNVSTLELGDSALYLCASSLDRLSTDTQYFGPGTRLTVL.

This clone has only a few counts. V and J are TRBV11-2 and TRBJ1-2; tentative D call: TRBD1 (5 bases). This CDR3 is 17 amino acids long. Trimming left V 4 bases short and J 6 bases short, with 24 bases between. Germline V CDR1 and CDR2: SGHAT, FQNNGV. CDR3 DNA: TGTGCCAGCAGCTCTCACTTCGGTGGGCAGGGTTATGATGGCTACACCTTC. This translates into CASSSHFGGQGYDGYTF.

This rearrangement joins TRBV7-9 to TRBJ1-1, with 9 nucleotides matching TRBD1. Germline-derived CDR1 and CDR2 are SEHNR and FQNEAQ (reference sequence). CDR3 length: 13 residues. J gave up 6 bases and V 6 bases, and 5 bases lay outside the gene matches. The CDR3 bases are TGTGCCAGCAGTTCCGGGACAGGGTCTGAAGCTTTCTTT. Translation: CASSSGTGSEAFF. Complete variable domain (other parts from reference TRBV7-9 and TRBJ1-1): DTGVSQNPRHKITKRGQNVTFRCDPISEHNRLYWYRQTLGQGPEFLTYFQNEAQLEKSRLLSDRFSAERPKGSFSTLEIQRTEQGDSAMYLCASSSGTGSEAFFGQGTRLTVV.

V is TRBV6-1 and J is TRBJ1-4, with D perhaps TRBD1 (6 bases). Germline values: CDR1 MNHNS, CDR2 SASEGT. There are 16 residues in the CDR3. V shed 4 bases and J shed 0 bases, with 12 bases lying between them. The CDR3 DNA reads as TGTGCCAGCAGTGGGGGGACACGAACAACTAATGAAAAACTGTTTTTT. Protein sequence: CASSGGTRTTNEKLFF.

The V gene is TRBV18, the J gene TRBJ1-6, with 7 bases matching TRBD1. Germline assignment: CDR1 KGHSH and CDR2 LQKENI. The CDR3 runs 14 residues. The trim removed 4 bases at V and 9 bases at J, leaving 6 bases unmatched. This chain's CDR3 is CASSQQGQGSPLHF. For the CDR3, the DNA is TGTGCCAGCTCACAACAGGGGCAAGGTTCACCCCTCCACTTT.

The chain couples TRBV9 to TRBJ1-3, with D maybe TRBD1 (6 bases). Per the germline V gene, CDR1 is SGDLS and CDR2 is YYNGEE. V lost 0 bases and J 1 base, leaving 11 bases between the germline ends. This CDR3 is 16 amino acids long. CDR3 amino acids: CASSVEVGGSGNTIYF. CDR3 nucleotide sequence: TGTGCCAGCAGCGTAGAAGTAGGGGGATCTGGAAACACCATATATTTT. Variable domain in full (rest from reference TRBV9 and TRBJ1-3): DSGVTQTPKHLITATGQRVTLRCSPRSGDLSVYWYQQSLDQGLQFLIQYYNGEERAKGNILERFSAQQFPDLHSELNLSSLELGDSALYFCASSVEVGGSGNTIYFGEGSWLTVV.

The chain employs TRBV28 and TRBJ1-6; no clear D. CDR1 and CDR2 from the germline V gene are MDHEN and SYDVKM. The V end lost 7 bases, the J end lost 0 bases, and 10 bases lay between the germline ends. The CDR3 is made up of 15 amino acids. In DNA form, the CDR3 reads TGTGCCAGCACATTGGGGAGCTCCTATAATTCACCCCTCCACTTT. It is translated as CASTLGSSYNSPLHF.

This rearrangement joins TRBV5-1 to TRBJ2-3, with 7 bases aligning to TRBD2. CDR3 length: 16 amino acids. Germline V gene data show CDR1 as SGHRS and CDR2 as YFSETQ. V was pared by 4 bases and J by 2 bases, with 10 bases of the junction left unmatched. The CDR3, as DNA: TGCGCCAGCAGCGAATTCGGGGGGATATTCACAGATACGCAGTATTTT. This sequence encodes CASSEFGGIFTDTQYF.

The chain carries TRBV5-1 and TRBJ2-5; TRBD1 might be the D (5 bases). The CDR3 is 14 residues long. V lost 3 bases, J lost 2 bases, and 11 bases lay in between. The germline CDR1 and CDR2 sequences are SGHRS and YFSETQ. The CDR3 spells CASSYSDSQETQYF. For the CDR3, the DNA is TGCGCCAGCAGCTACTCTGACAGTCAAGAGACCCAGTACTTC.

This sequence joins TRBV10-3 and TRBJ2-7; 12 bases agree with TRBD1. CDR3 length equals 15 residues. CDR1 and CDR2 from the germline V gene are ENHRY and SYGVKD. The J segment lost 3 bases and the V segment lost 11 bases, leaving 11 bases of the junction unmatched. The chain's CDR3 is CASAGGTGGFYEQYF. CDR3 in DNA: TGTGCCTCCGCGGGAGGGACAGGGGGCTTCTACGAGCAGTACTTC.

The chain couples TRBV18 to TRBJ2-1; TRBD1 matches 8 bases. The ends lost 4 bases at V and 3 bases at J; junction bases unmatched: 5. There are 15 residues in the CDR3. Germline CDR1 is KGHSH and CDR2 is LQKENI. The CDR3 spells CASSRTGNRYNEQFF. CDR3 bases: TGTGCCAGCTCACGGACAGGGAATCGCTACAATGAGCAGTTCTTC.

V usage is TRBV6-1 and J usage is TRBJ1-1; D uncertain. The ends were cut back, 2 bases at V and 7 bases at J, with 5 bases in the middle. The germline CDR1 and CDR2 sequences are MNHNS and SASEGT. CDR3 length equals 11 residues. This CDR3 is CASSEWSEAFF. The CDR3 DNA follows: TGTGCCAGCAGTGAATGGAGTGAAGCTTTCTTT.

This chain links TRBV5-1 with TRBJ2-1; TRBD2 matches at 8 bases. Looked up from germline, CDR1 is SGHRS and CDR2 is YFSETQ. The CDR3 has 15 amino acids. J was trimmed by 2 bases and V by 2 bases; bases with no gene match: 3. As DNA, the CDR3 is TGCGCCAGCAGCTTTATTAGCGGGACCTACAATGAGCAGTTCTTC. It codes for CASSFISGTYNEQFF. Looking up the rest from reference TRBV5-1 and TRBJ2-1 gives the full variable domain: KAGVTQTPRYLIKTRGQQVTLSCSPISGHRSVSWYQQTPGQGLQFLFEYFSETQRNKGNFPGRFSGRQFSNSRSEMNVSTLELGDSALYLCASSFISGTYNEQFFGPGTRLTVL.

A single count supports this clone. The chain recombines TRBV11-3 with TRBJ2-1; the D is unclear. V lost 5 bases and J 0 bases, leaving 11 bases between the germline ends. In germline, CDR1 is SGHNT, CDR2 YENEEA. The CDR3 runs 15 residues. The CDR3 DNA is TGTGCCAGCAGCCCCCCATTAGTCTCCTACAATGAGCAGTTCTTC. Protein: CASSPPLVSYNEQFF.

The CDR3 is CASSLATRSYEQYF. The CDR3 DNA is TGCGCCAGCAGCTTGGCCACCAGATCCTACGAGCAGTACTTC. This chain joins TRBV5-1 and TRBJ2-7; D is uncertain. Deletions cut 0 bases from V and 1 base from J, with 8 bases between. This CDR3 has 14 amino acids. In germline, CDR1 is SGHRS, CDR2 YFSETQ.